One sample yielded the 18 T cell receptor beta chains listed below, sequenced in a study of metastatic and nonmetastatic thyroid tumors. Every patient was untreated before thyroid surgery. TCRdb reprocessed the PCR reads via MiXCR. The data hold over 25,000 clones, with more than 13% observed a single time. The source material was blood. These receptors were obtained from a female donor with papillary thyroid cancer or a benign thyroid nodule (not recorded which). Some clones in this sample may be carry-over from other donors' samples.

This clone has a count of ten or more. The chain employs TRBV6-2 or TRBV6-3 and TRBJ2-2, with 15 nucleotides matching TRBD2. Germline V gene lookup returns CDR1 MNHEY and CDR2 SVGEGT. J lost 4 bases, V lost 6 bases, and 6 bases had no gene match. The CDR3 runs 17 residues. The CDR3 nucleotides are TGTGCCAGCAGCCACAAGGGACTAGCGGGAGGCACCGGGGAGCTGTTTTTT. Translated: CASSHKGLAGGTGELFF.

This clone was seen ten or more times. This sequence may be a read error, since a much larger clone differs from it by one base. V is TRBV7-2 and J is TRBJ2-3; perhaps TRBD2 as D (6 bases). Trimming removed 0 bases at V and 5 bases at J, with 12 bases between. This CDR3 is built from 15 residues. Per the germline V gene, CDR1 is SGHTA and CDR2 is FQGNSA. The CDR3 region is CASSLAPGEVDTQYF. The CDR3 coding sequence is TGTGCCAGCAGCTTAGCCCCGGGGGAGGTAGATACGCAGTATTTT.

This clone was counted ten times or more. The J gene is TRBJ2-1, the V gene TRBV11-2, with 7 positions matching TRBD2. V lost 1 base, J lost 9 bases, and 6 bases stayed unmatched. Germline lookup yields CDR1 SGHAT and CDR2 FQNNGV. This CDR3 spans 14 amino acids. CDR3 sequence: CASSLGGGSVEQFF. The CDR3 DNA sequence: TGTGCCAGCAGCTTAGGGGGGGGGAGTGTTGAGCAGTTCTTC.

This clone was counted ten times or more. V gene TRBV5-1 combines with J gene TRBJ2-3, with 14 bases aligning to TRBD2. Germline values: CDR1 SGHRS, CDR2 YFSETQ. With V trimmed by 3 bases and J by 4 bases, 13 bases remained unmatched. This CDR3 spans 19 amino acids. DNA of the CDR3: TGCGCCAGCAGCTCGGGACTAGCGGGGGCCATCCGCATCGCAGATACGCAGTATTTT. Protein: CASSSGLAGAIRIADTQYF.

This clone has only one observation. The chain employs TRBV30 and TRBJ2-7; D is undetermined. The ends were cut back, 3 bases at V and 2 bases at J, with 11 bases in the middle. The length of the CDR3 is 13 residues. Germline V gene sequence: CDR1 GTSNPN, CDR2 SVGIG (reference sequence). The CDR3 bases are TGTGCCTGGAGCTGGCCTAATCCCTACGAGCAGTACTTC. This gives the protein CAWSWPNPYEQYF. Full variable domain (remainder filled in from reference TRBV30 and TRBJ2-7): SQTIHQWPATLVQPVGSPLSLECTVEGTSNPNLYWYRQAAGRGLQLLFYSVGIGQISSEVPQNLSASRPQDRQFILSSKKLLLSDSGFYLCAWSWPNPYEQYFGPGTRLTVT.

The V call is TRBV11-1, the J call TRBJ2-1, with 7 positions matching TRBD2. The length of the CDR3 is 15 residues. Germline CDR1 SGHAT, CDR2 FQDESV (reference sequence). Trimming cost V 5 bases and J 7 bases; bases outside gene matches: 11. CDR3 sequence (DNA): TGTGCCAGCAGCCCCGGGACTATCGGTGGTAATGAGCAGTTCTTC. Protein: CASSPGTIGGNEQFF. The full variable domain, its missing parts supplied by reference TRBV11-1 and TRBJ2-1, is EAEVAQSPRYKITEKSQAVAFWCDPISGHATLYWYRQILGQGPELLVQFQDESVVDDSQLPKDRFSAERLKGVDSTLKIQPAELGDSAMYLCASSPGTIGGNEQFFGPGTRLTVL.

This clone ranks as medium-sized (0.01 to 0.1%). CDR3 region: CSARDLDGRSPYEQYF. CDR3 coding DNA: TGCAGTGCTAGAGATCTTGACGGGAGGTCTCCCTACGAGCAGTACTTC. The rearrangement links TRBV20-1 to TRBJ2-7, with 7 positions matching TRBD2. The junction had 10 bases not matched to a gene; V was cut back by 0 bases and J by 2 bases. The CDR3 has 16 amino acids. The germline V gene has CDR1 DFQATT and CDR2 SNEGSKA (reference sequence).

This clone was found many times. The chain carries TRBV30 and TRBJ2-7; maybe TRBD2 (8 bases). This CDR3 comprises 15 residues. V lost 4 bases to trimming and J lost 7 bases, with 23 bases between them. Germline V CDR1 and CDR2: GTSNPN, SVGIG (reference sequence). This chain's CDR3 is CAWKAGDRDGGEQYF. In DNA form, the CDR3 reads TGTGCCTGGAAAGCGGGAGACAGGGATGGTGGGGAGCAGTACTTC.

This clone was detected many times. V and J are TRBV6-1 and TRBJ1-1; D unclear. The CDR3 has 13 residues. V lost 7 bases, J lost 0 bases, and 9 bases lay in between. In germline, CDR1 is MNHNS, CDR2 SASEGT. Here the CDR3 reads CASKRTVNTEAFF. DNA of the CDR3: TGTGCCAGCAAAAGGACGGTGAACACTGAAGCTTTCTTT.

CDR3 nucleotides: TGCGCCAGCAGCCAACCTCTTTCCACCGGGGAGCTGTTTTTT. This translates into CASSQPLSTGELFF. The V and J genes are TRBV4-1 and TRBJ2-2; no firm D call. Trimming took off 2 bases at V and 4 bases at J, with 8 bases between the two ends. CDR3 length equals 14 residues. Germline CDR1 reads MGHRA; CDR2 reads YSYEKL.

This clone was observed many times. The chain links TRBV24-1 to TRBJ2-1; TRBD2 agrees at 7 bases. The trim removed 2 bases at V and 5 bases at J, leaving 11 bases unmatched. The germline CDR1 and CDR2 sequences are KGHDR and SFDVKD. The CDR3 sequence is 17 residues long. CDR3 residues: CATSDSRGFSPNNEQFF. CDR3 DNA sequence: TGTGCCACCAGTGATTCGCGGGGGTTCAGCCCCAACAATGAGCAGTTCTTC.

In its sample, this clone was seen many times. This CDR3 is also generated by other DNA sequences in the sample. This chain connects TRBV28 to TRBJ1-2; D gene unclear. V lost 9 bases, J lost 0 bases, and 14 bases lay in between. The germline gives CDR1 MDHEN, CDR2 SYDVKM. The CDR3 has 14 amino acids. Here the CDR3 reads CASNSPGSNYGYTF. Written as DNA, the CDR3 is TGTGCCAGTAATTCACCGGGATCTAACTATGGCTACACCTTC.

This clone was counted many times. The rearrangement joins TRBV2 to TRBJ1-6; 7 bases are a match to TRBD1. This CDR3 has 15 residues. Losses at the gene ends were 9 bases for V and 0 bases for J; bases not matched to a gene: 5. Germline assignment: CDR1 SNHLY and CDR2 FYNNEI. CDR3 protein: CASTWDSSYNSPLHF. DNA for the CDR3: TGTGCCAGTACCTGGGACAGCTCCTATAATTCACCCCTCCACTTT. The full variable domain, its missing parts supplied by reference TRBV2 and TRBJ1-6, is EPEVTQTPSHQVTQMGQEVILRCVPISNHLYFYWYRQILGQKVEFLVSFYNNEISEKSEIFDDQFSVERPDGSNFTLKIRSTKLEDSAMYFCASTWDSSYNSPLHFGNGTRLTVT.

This clone was recorded many times. V is TRBV25-1 and J is TRBJ2-1, with a weak D call TRBD2 (6 bases). Germline V gives CDR1 MGHDK, CDR2 SYGVNS. The CDR3 runs 14 residues. V was cut by 4 bases and J by 8 bases, with 15 bases left in between. CDR3 bases: TGTGCCAGCAGTGGCGTGCGGGATAGCCATGAGCAGTTCTTC. The encoded protein is CASSGVRDSHEQFF.

This clone was counted at least ten times. This sample also contains other DNA sequences that code for the same CDR3. The chain uses TRBV15 and TRBJ2-7; D possibly matches TRBD1 or TRBD2 (5 bases each). The CDR3 covers 14 residues. Germline V gene sequence: CDR1 LNHNV, CDR2 YYDKDF (reference sequence). V was cut by 5 bases and J by 3 bases, with 14 bases left in between. This CDR3 reads CATSEGPNNYEQYF. The CDR3 nucleotides read TGTGCCACCAGCGAGGGACCAAACAACTACGAGCAGTACTTC.

This clone was recorded at least ten times. The CDR3 is CSARPIPKNIQYF. CDR3 in DNA: TGCAGTGCCAGACCTATTCCCAAAAACATTCAGTACTTC. This chain connects TRBV20-1 to TRBJ2-4; no definite D call. The CDR3 is made up of 13 amino acids. The germline gives CDR1 DFQATT, CDR2 SNEGSKA (reference sequence). Trimming removed 6 bases from V and 2 bases from J, with 11 bases in between.

This chain uses TRBV6-2 or TRBV6-3 with TRBJ2-5; no definite D call. This CDR3 spans 12 amino acids. Germline V CDR1 and CDR2: MNHEY, SVGEGT. The CDR3 protein is CESSYIFETQYF. The CDR3 DNA sequence: TGTGAAAGCAGTTACATTTTTGAGACCCAGTACTTC.

This clone was observed at least ten times. The chain carries TRBV30 and TRBJ1-4; D is ambiguous. Trimming left V 2 bases short and J 6 bases short, with 13 bases between. Germline CDR1 is GTSNPN and CDR2 is SVGIG (reference sequence). The CDR3 totals 14 residues. CDR3 nucleotide sequence: TGTGCCTGGAGTCCCGGATGGGAGCATGAAAAACTGTTTTTT. It yields the protein CAWSPGWEHEKLFF.